What follows are 29 T cell receptor beta chains derived from one specimen sequenced in a study of blood T cell repertoires in COVID-19. Data came from immunoSEQ multiplex PCR; TCRdb stores just in-frame clones and leaves some out. The data contain 150,000 to 200,000 clones, 80% to 90% of them singletons. The sequenced sample was peripheral blood. Every receptor here comes from a man aged 45 to 65 with active or convalescent COVID-19.

The chain has TRBV5-4 and TRBJ2-1, with 11 bases identical to TRBD1. The CDR3 sequence is 15 residues long. Germline lookup yields CDR1 SGHNT and CDR2 YYREEE (reference sequence). V gave up 3 bases and J gave up 1 base; unmatched junction bases: 0. Written as DNA, the CDR3 is TGTGCCAGCAGCTGGGACAGGGGGTCCTACAATGAGCAGTTCTTC. Protein sequence: CASSWDRGSYNEQFF.

V is TRBV12-5 and J is TRBJ1-6; 9 nucleotides agree with TRBD1. CDR1 and CDR2 (germline): LGHNT, FRNRAP. The CDR3 runs 15 residues. V shed 1 base and J 7 bases; nucleotides not matched to a gene: 2. The CDR3 spells CASGLGQGGNSPLHF. CDR3 nucleotides: TGTGCTAGTGGTTTGGGACAGGGGGGAAATTCACCCCTCCACTTT.

The chain recombines TRBV27 with TRBJ2-5; 9 bases are shared with TRBD1. Germline CDR1 is MNHEY and CDR2 is SMNVEV (reference sequence). J lost 5 bases, V lost 5 bases, and 9 bases had no gene match. The CDR3 totals 15 residues. CDR3 in amino acids: CASSPPGQGRETQYF. CDR3 bases: TGTGCCAGCAGTCCTCCGGGACAGGGAAGGGAGACCCAGTACTTC.

The chain couples TRBV30 to TRBJ2-2; D uncertain. Germline V lookup: CDR1 GTSNPN, CDR2 SVGIG (reference sequence). Trimming took off 4 bases at V and 6 bases at J, with 18 bases between the two ends. This CDR3 comprises 15 residues. The CDR3 loop reads CAWTKYPTEAGELFF. The CDR3 bases are TGTGCCTGGACCAAGTACCCGACTGAGGCCGGGGAGCTGTTTTTT.

The rearrangement uses TRBV6-5 and TRBJ1-2; 7 bases agree with TRBD1. The CDR3 extends over 13 amino acids. The germline V gene has CDR1 MNHEY and CDR2 SVGAGI. V trimming: 5 bases; J trimming: 8 bases; junction bases outside the gene matches: 8. This CDR3 reads CASSPTGDGGYTF. CDR3 in DNA: TGTGCCAGCAGTCCCACAGGGGACGGCGGCTACACCTTC.

The chain couples TRBV30 to TRBJ1-5, with 9 positions matching TRBD1. Germline lookup yields CDR1 GTSNPN and CDR2 SVGIG (reference sequence). V was clipped by 2 bases and J by 2 bases; unmatched bases: 10. The CDR3 has 17 amino acids. This chain's CDR3 is CAWSPIYRGLRNQPQHF. Written as DNA, the CDR3 is TGTGCCTGGAGTCCAATCTACAGGGGGCTCCGCAATCAGCCCCAGCATTTT. Complete variable domain (other parts from reference TRBV30 and TRBJ1-5): SQTIHQWPATLVQPVGSPLSLECTVEGTSNPNLYWYRQAAGRGLQLLFYSVGIGQISSEVPQNLSASRPQDRQFILSSKKLLLSDSGFYLCAWSPIYRGLRNQPQHFGDGTRLSIL.

CDR3 loop: CASSEVAGYGYTF. The CDR3 DNA is TGTGCCAGCAGTGAGGTGGCAGGATATGGCTACACCTTC. V gene TRBV6-4 combines with J gene TRBJ1-2; D is undetermined. Per the germline V gene, CDR1 is MRHNA and CDR2 is SNTAGT. This CDR3 is 13 amino acids long. The V and J ends lost 3 bases and 5 bases respectively, with 10 bases between them.

The chain has TRBV2 and TRBJ2-7; 9 nucleotides agree with TRBD1. CDR1 and CDR2 from the germline V gene are SNHLY and FYNNEI. The CDR3 length is 14 residues. The trim removed 1 base at V and 2 bases at J, leaving 0 bases unmatched. Here the CDR3 reads CASSEGDRAYEQYF. The DNA of the CDR3 is TGTGCCAGCAGTGAAGGGGACAGGGCCTACGAGCAGTACTTC.

This rearrangement joins TRBV24-1 to TRBJ1-2, with 8 bases lining up with TRBD1. The CDR3 runs to 12 residues. Germline loops: CDR1 KGHDR, CDR2 SFDVKD. Trimming cost V 6 bases and J 6 bases; bases outside gene matches: 2. The CDR3 DNA follows: TGTGCCACCAGTCAGACAGGGGATGGCTACACCTTC. Amino acid sequence: CATSQTGDGYTF.

This CDR3 is CAGTTVSGNTIYF. Written as DNA, the CDR3 is TGTGCCGGCACGACAGTTTCTGGAAACACCATATATTTT. This sequence joins TRBV2 and TRBJ1-3, with a tentative D call TRBD1 (5 bases). The CDR3 totals 13 residues. The V gene lost 11 bases and the J gene lost 1 base, with 12 bases spanning the gap. Per the germline V gene, CDR1 is SNHLY and CDR2 is FYNNEI.

This chain links TRBV19 with TRBJ2-1, with unresolved D. V was pared by 3 bases and J by 4 bases, with 13 bases between. The CDR3 sequence is 15 residues long. Germline CDR1 is LNHDA and CDR2 is SQIVND (reference sequence). The DNA for the CDR3 is TGTGCCAGTAGTATCTTGTCCCTTTCTTACAATGAGCAGTTCTTC. It codes for CASSILSLSYNEQFF.

The chain employs TRBV5-1 and TRBJ2-7; TRBD1 matches 7 bases. This CDR3 has 16 residues. Germline CDR1 and CDR2: SGHRS and YFSETQ. J lost 4 bases, V lost 1 base, and 11 bases had no gene match. CDR3 DNA sequence: TGCGCCAGCAGCTTGACTCAGACAGGGTTCGGATACGAGCAGTACTTC. This gives the protein CASSLTQTGFGYEQYF.

The V gene is TRBV28, the J gene TRBJ1-4; D is undetermined. The germline gives CDR1 MDHEN, CDR2 SYDVKM. Trimming stripped 5 bases from V and 4 bases from J, with 8 bases between. This CDR3 comprises 13 residues. The CDR3 coding sequence is TGTGCCAGCAGTAGGTACTATAATGAAAAACTGTTTTTT. This sequence encodes CASSRYYNEKLFF.

This clone has a single count. This chain joins TRBV19 and TRBJ2-3; D gene uncertain. V was clipped by 3 bases and J by 3 bases, with 7 bases between them. Germline CDR1 is LNHDA and CDR2 is SQIVND (reference sequence). This CDR3 is 13 amino acids long. DNA of the CDR3: TGTGCCAGTAGTATCATACAAACAGATACGCAGTATTTT. Translating it yields CASSIIQTDTQYF. Based on the CDR3 plus reference TRBV19 and TRBJ2-3, the full variable domain is DGGITQSPKYLFRKEGQNVTLSCEQNLNHDAMYWYRQDPGQGLRLIYYSQIVNDFQKGDIAEGYSVSREKKESFPLTVTSAQKNPTAFYLCASSIIQTDTQYFGPGTRLTVL.

The J gene is TRBJ1-5, the V gene TRBV5-5; 8 positions match TRBD1. The V gene end was trimmed by 2 bases and the J gene end by 2 bases; junction bases not matched to a gene: 3. Germline loops: CDR1 SGHKS, CDR2 YYEKEE (reference sequence). The CDR3 is made up of 15 amino acids. The DNA for the CDR3 is TGTGCCAGCAGCTTTTCAGGGGGCGGCAATCAGCCCCAGCATTTT. Protein sequence: CASSFSGGGNQPQHF.

In its sample, this clone was seen once. The chain carries TRBV19 and TRBJ2-7; weak D call: TRBD2 (5 bases). Trimming pared 4 bases from V and 3 bases from J, leaving 10 bases between. Germline lookup yields CDR1 LNHDA and CDR2 SQIVND (reference sequence). The CDR3 covers 13 residues. CDR3 in amino acids: CASSTRRDYEQYF. The CDR3 nucleotides are TGTGCCAGTAGTACCCGACGGGACTACGAGCAGTACTTC.

V usage is TRBV12-3 or TRBV12-4 and J usage is TRBJ1-2; D is ambiguous. V was trimmed by 4 bases and J by 3 bases, leaving 9 bases between them. The CDR3 runs to 13 residues. This chain's CDR3 is CASSSQAYYGYTF. DNA of the CDR3: TGTGCCAGCAGTTCCCAGGCTTACTATGGCTACACCTTC.

The J gene is TRBJ2-3, the V gene TRBV18, with a possible D match to TRBD2 (5 bases). This CDR3 has 14 amino acids. The V end lost 0 bases, the J end lost 5 bases, and 9 bases lay between the germline ends. The germline V gene has CDR1 KGHSH and CDR2 LQKENI. CDR3 bases: TGTGCCAGCTCACCACCGAACGGGATAGATACGCAGTATTTT. Amino acids: CASSPPNGIDTQYF.

The chain has TRBV4-1 and TRBJ2-7; D unclear. The CDR3 is made up of 15 amino acids. Germline V gene lookup returns CDR1 MGHRA and CDR2 YSYEKL. V lost 3 bases and J 2 bases, leaving 14 bases between the germline ends. CDR3 sequence: CASSQLRQQTYEQYF. The CDR3 DNA sequence: TGCGCCAGCAGCCAGTTAAGGCAACAGACCTACGAGCAGTACTTC.

This rearrangement joins TRBV9 to TRBJ1-3; no reliable D call. Trimming left V 0 bases short and J 8 bases short, with 9 bases between. The CDR3 is 13 residues long. The germline V gene encodes CDR1 SGDLS and CDR2 YYNGEE. CDR3 sequence: CASSVGIQDTIYF. In nucleotides, the CDR3 is TGTGCCAGCAGCGTAGGGATCCAGGACACCATATATTTT.

The genes are TRBV10-1 and TRBJ2-2; 7 nucleotides align to TRBD2. Germline V CDR1 and CDR2: WNHNN, SYGVQD (reference sequence). The CDR3 totals 15 residues. With 6 bases clipped from V and 5 bases from J, the junction kept 9 bases outside the gene matches. The CDR3 DNA reads TGCGCCAGCAGCCAGACTAGCCGAGGAACCGGGGAGCTGTTTTTT. Translated: CASSQTSRGTGELFF.

This chain links TRBV10-1 with TRBJ2-6; 12 positions match TRBD1. Germline V gene lookup returns CDR1 WNHNN and CDR2 SYGVQD (reference sequence). The CDR3 extends over 19 amino acids. V shed 5 bases, J shed 0 bases, and the junction held 8 bases outside the gene matches. The CDR3 protein is CASSRRDRGRASGANVLTF. DNA of the CDR3: TGCGCCAGCAGTCGTCGGGACAGGGGGCGGGCCTCTGGGGCCAACGTCCTGACTTTC.

In this sample, this clone turned up a few times. The V and J genes are TRBV6-6 and TRBJ2-3; 9 bases map to TRBD2. The germline gives CDR1 MNHNY, CDR2 SVGAGI (reference sequence). J lost 4 bases, V lost 5 bases, and 13 bases had no gene match. The CDR3 totals 17 residues. The CDR3 sequence is CASSHGEGSGSSDTQYF. The DNA of the CDR3 is TGTGCCAGCAGTCACGGGGAGGGTAGCGGGAGCTCAGATACGCAGTATTTT.

V usage is TRBV5-1 and J usage is TRBJ2-1, with TRBD1 matching over 12 bases. Germline lookup yields CDR1 SGHRS and CDR2 YFSETQ. Unmatched junction bases numbered 2, after V lost 4 bases and J lost 6 bases. The CDR3 contains 14 residues. As DNA, the CDR3 is TGCGCCAGCAGCCCGGGACAGGGGGCCAATGAGCAGTTCTTC. It translates to CASSPGQGANEQFF.

V gene TRBV12-5 combines with J gene TRBJ1-2; D uncertain. The length of the CDR3 is 13 residues. V was pared by 1 base and J by 5 bases, with 8 bases between. Looked up from germline, CDR1 is LGHNT and CDR2 is FRNRAP. This chain's CDR3 is CASGLGEGYGYTF. CDR3 sequence (DNA): TGTGCTAGTGGTTTGGGGGAGGGTTATGGCTACACCTTC.

This chain connects TRBV5-6 to TRBJ1-3, with 7 bases fitting TRBD1. In germline, CDR1 is SGHDT, CDR2 YYEEEE. The CDR3 runs to 14 residues. V shed 4 bases and J 2 bases; nucleotides not matched to a gene: 3. The CDR3 is CASSPGQTGNTIYF. The CDR3 DNA follows: TGTGCCAGCAGCCCGGGACAGACTGGAAACACCATATATTTT. Full variable domain (remainder filled in from reference TRBV5-6 and TRBJ1-3): DAGVTQSPTHLIKTRGQQVTLRCSPKSGHDTVSWYQQALGQGPQFIFQYYEEEERQRGNFPDRFSGHQFPNYSSELNVNALLLGDSALYLCASSPGQTGNTIYFGEGSWLTVV.

The V and J genes are TRBV7-9 and TRBJ2-3; 12 bases agree with TRBD2. Germline V gene lookup returns CDR1 SEHNR and CDR2 FQNEAQ (reference sequence). This CDR3 is built from 16 residues. The junction had 7 bases not matched to a gene; V was cut back by 3 bases and J by 6 bases. This CDR3 is CASSFSSGRARDTQYF. CDR3 nucleotide sequence: TGTGCCAGCAGCTTTTCTAGCGGGAGGGCCCGGGATACGCAGTATTTT.

The chain joins TRBV6-5 to TRBJ2-2; D might be TRBD2 (5 bases). Trimming removed 6 bases from V and 2 bases from J, with 7 bases in between. CDR3 length: 13 amino acids. Germline loops: CDR1 MNHEY, CDR2 SVGAGI. The CDR3 nucleotides are TGTGCCAGCAGGACTACTAACACCGGGGAGCTGTTTTTT. It codes for CASRTTNTGELFF.

This chain joins TRBV28 and TRBJ1-2; the D gene is possibly TRBD1 (5 bases). Germline values: CDR1 MDHEN, CDR2 SYDVKM. The CDR3 length is 14 residues. V lost 6 bases, J lost 2 bases, and 13 bases lay in between. In DNA form, the CDR3 reads TGTGCCAGCAGCCAACAGGTTGGGAACTATGGCTACACCTTC. Its protein is CASSQQVGNYGYTF.